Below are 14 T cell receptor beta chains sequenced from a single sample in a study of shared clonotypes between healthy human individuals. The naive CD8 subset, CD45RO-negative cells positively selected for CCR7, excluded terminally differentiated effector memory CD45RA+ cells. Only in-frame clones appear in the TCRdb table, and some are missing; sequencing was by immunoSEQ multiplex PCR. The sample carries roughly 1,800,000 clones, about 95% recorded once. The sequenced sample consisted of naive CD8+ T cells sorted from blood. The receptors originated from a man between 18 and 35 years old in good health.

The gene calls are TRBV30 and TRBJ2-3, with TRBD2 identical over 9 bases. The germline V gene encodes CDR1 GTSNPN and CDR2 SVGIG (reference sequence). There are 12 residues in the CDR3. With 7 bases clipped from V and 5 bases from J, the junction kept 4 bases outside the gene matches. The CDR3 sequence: CALAGEVDTQYF. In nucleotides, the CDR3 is TGTGCCTTAGCGGGAGAGGTAGATACGCAGTATTTT.

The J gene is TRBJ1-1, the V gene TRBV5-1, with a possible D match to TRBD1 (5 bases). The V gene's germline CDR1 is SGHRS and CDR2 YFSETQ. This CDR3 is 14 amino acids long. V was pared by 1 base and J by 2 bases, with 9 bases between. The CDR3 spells CASSLIGANTEAFF. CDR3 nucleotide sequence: TGCGCCAGCAGCTTGATAGGGGCCAACACTGAAGCTTTCTTT. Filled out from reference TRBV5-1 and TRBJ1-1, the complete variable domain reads KAGVTQTPRYLIKTRGQQVTLSCSPISGHRSVSWYQQTPGQGLQFLFEYFSETQRNKGNFPGRFSGRQFSNSRSEMNVSTLELGDSALYLCASSLIGANTEAFFGQGTRLTVV.

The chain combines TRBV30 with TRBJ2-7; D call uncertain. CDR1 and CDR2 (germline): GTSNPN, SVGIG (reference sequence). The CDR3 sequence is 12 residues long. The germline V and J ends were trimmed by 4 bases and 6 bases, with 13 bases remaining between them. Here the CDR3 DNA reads TGTGCCTGGACAGGTAACGGCGTCGAGCAGTACTTC. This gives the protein CAWTGNGVEQYF.

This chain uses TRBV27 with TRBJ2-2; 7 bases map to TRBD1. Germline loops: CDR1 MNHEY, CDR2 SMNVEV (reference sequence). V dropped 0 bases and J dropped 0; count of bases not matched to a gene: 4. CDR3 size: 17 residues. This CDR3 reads CASSLSVQGANTGELFF. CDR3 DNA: TGTGCCAGCAGTTTATCAGTCCAGGGGGCGAACACCGGGGAGCTGTTTTTT.

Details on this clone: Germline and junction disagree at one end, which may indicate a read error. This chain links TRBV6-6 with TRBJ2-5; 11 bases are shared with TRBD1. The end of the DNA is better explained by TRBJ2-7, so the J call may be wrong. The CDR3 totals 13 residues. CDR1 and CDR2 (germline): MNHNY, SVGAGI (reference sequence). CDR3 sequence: CASKGTGGYEQYF. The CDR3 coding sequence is TGCGCCAGCAAAGGGACAGGGGGTTACGAGCAGTACTTC.

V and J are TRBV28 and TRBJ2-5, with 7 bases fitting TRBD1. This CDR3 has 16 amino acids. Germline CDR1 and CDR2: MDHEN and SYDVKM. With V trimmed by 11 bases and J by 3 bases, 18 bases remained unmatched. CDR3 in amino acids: CASSLKKGAGEETQYF. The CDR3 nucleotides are TGTGCCTCCTCGTTAAAAAAGGGGGCGGGCGAAGAGACCCAGTACTTC.

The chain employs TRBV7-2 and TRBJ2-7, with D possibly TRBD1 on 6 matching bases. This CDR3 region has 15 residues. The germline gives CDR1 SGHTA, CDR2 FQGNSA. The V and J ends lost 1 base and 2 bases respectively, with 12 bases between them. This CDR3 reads CASSLVWQGTYEQYF. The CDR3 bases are TGTGCCAGCAGCTTAGTTTGGCAGGGGACCTACGAGCAGTACTTC.

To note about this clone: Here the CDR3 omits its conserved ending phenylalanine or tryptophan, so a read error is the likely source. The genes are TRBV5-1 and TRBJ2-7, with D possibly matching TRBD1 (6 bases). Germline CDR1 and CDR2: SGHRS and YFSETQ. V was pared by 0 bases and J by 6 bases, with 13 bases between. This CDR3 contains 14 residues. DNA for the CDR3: TGCGCCAGCAGCTTGGGGACAGCAATCGGCGAGCAGTACTCC. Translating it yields CASSLGTAIGEQYS.

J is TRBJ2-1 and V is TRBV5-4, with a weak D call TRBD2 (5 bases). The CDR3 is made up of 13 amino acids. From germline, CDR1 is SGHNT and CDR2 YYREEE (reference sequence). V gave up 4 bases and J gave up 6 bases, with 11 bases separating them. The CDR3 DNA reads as TGTGCCAGCAGCGCGTGGGCGGGCAATGAGCAGTTCTTC. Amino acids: CASSAWAGNEQFF.

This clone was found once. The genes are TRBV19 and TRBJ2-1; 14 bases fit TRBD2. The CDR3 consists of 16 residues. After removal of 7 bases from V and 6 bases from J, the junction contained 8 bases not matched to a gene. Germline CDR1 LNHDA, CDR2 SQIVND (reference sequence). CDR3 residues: CASTQTSGGAGNEQFF. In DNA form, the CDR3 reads TGTGCCAGTACTCAGACTAGCGGGGGGGCAGGCAATGAGCAGTTCTTC.

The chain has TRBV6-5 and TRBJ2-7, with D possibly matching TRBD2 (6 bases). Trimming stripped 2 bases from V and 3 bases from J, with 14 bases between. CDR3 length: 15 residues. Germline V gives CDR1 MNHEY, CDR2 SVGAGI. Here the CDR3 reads CASSYVGNGGYEQYF. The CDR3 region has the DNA TGTGCCAGCAGTTACGTAGGCAACGGGGGCTACGAGCAGTACTTC.

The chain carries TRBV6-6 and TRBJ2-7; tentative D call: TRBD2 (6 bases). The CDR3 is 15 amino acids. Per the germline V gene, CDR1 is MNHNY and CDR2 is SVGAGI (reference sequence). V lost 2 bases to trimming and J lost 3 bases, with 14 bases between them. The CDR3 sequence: CASSYLRLVNYEQYF. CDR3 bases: TGTGCCAGCAGTTACCTTAGACTAGTTAACTACGAGCAGTACTTC.

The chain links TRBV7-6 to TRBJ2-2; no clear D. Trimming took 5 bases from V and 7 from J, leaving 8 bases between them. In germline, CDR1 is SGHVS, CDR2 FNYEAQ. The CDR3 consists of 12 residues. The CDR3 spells CASSPSVGELFF. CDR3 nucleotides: TGTGCCAGCAGCCCTTCGGTCGGGGAGCTGTTTTTT.

DNA of the CDR3: TGTGCCAGCAGCTTAGATTGGTCTAGCGGGAGCAACGAGCAGTACTTC. This translates into CASSLDWSSGSNEQYF. V is TRBV7-6 and J is TRBJ2-5, with TRBD2 identical over 10 bases. The closer fit of TRBJ2-7 to the DNA end suggests the J call may be wrong. Germline loops: CDR1 SGHVS, CDR2 FNYEAQ. This CDR3 comprises 16 residues.